This T cell receptor beta chain was identified during a study of T cells in Graves' hyperthyroidism and ophthalmopathy (dated by TCRdb to 2018 to 2020). Looking at the study overall: Peripheral blood was collected at initial diagnosis, before any treatment. TCR V-J signatures able to tell the groups apart were searched for in a discovery cohort of 100 patients, of whom under 45 had Graves' ophthalmopathy and 55 to 60 had stable Graves' hyperthyroidism. An independent validation cohort of fewer than 20 hyperthyroidism patients and roughly 16 patients who later progressed to ophthalmopathy tested prospective prediction of ophthalmopathy. The roughly 90 discovery patients were divided at random into training and test sets in a 7:3 ratio. In addition, the study compared T-cell repertoires in thyroid tissue and in blood from several Graves' hyperthyroidism patients. Following sampling, methimazole starting at 30 mg daily was given to hyperthyroidism patients, and high-dose intravenous methylprednisolone was given to ophthalmopathy patients. The paper describes TCR Vbeta CDR3 sequencing of roughly 130 peripheral blood samples, made up of 43 ophthalmopathy patients, 70 to 75 hyperthyroidism patients and about 17 progressor patients. On the study overall, not on this receptor specifically: During validation, the model predicted progression to ophthalmopathy a median of approximately 6.5 months ahead of onset, with roughly 65% sensitivity and 72% to 85% specificity. In cross-validation, a model built on a 13 V-J signature told ophthalmopathy apart from stable hyperthyroidism with 85% to 90% sensitivity and about 81% specificity, and in testing the same model reached 80%/75%. Blood samples also contained most of the expanded thyroid clonotypes (frequency above 0.001), which suggests that blood repertoires may reflect thyroid immune responses. No statistical method was used to set the sample size in advance, and investigators knew the group allocation.

Based on the germline V gene, the CDR1 and CDR2 sequences are MDHEN and SYDVKM. From its cysteine to its phenylalanine, the CDR3 spans 12 amino acids. The retained sequence is limited to the CDR3, 36 bases, with the frame set at the first base. V has 6 bases trimmed and J has 9 bases trimmed; junction bases matching no gene number 6. The TCR beta CDR3 regions were amplified from RNA transcripts. The TCR CDR3 was subjected to a first round of RT-PCR using the HTBI primer set and the Qiagen OneStep RT-PCR kit. The libraries were constructed in a second round of multiplex PCR and then size-selected and purified. Libraries were sequenced paired-end with 100 bp reads on an Illumina HiSeq2000. The paper's processing steps were these. SOAPnuke was used to process the raw data, removing reads that contained adapters or uncalled bases, had a mean Phred below 15, or lacked an exact match to the constant primer or identifier. High-quality paired reads were merged with COPE v1.2.5, and unique nucleotide sequences were defined as clonotypes. MiTCR v1.1 was used to align the clonotypes against IMGT TRBV, TRBD and TRBJ reference segments. Only V-J combinations with frequency above 0.0001, covering 99.2% of repertoires, were analysed. A TCS score was defined as the ratio of F50 (clonal expansion) to E x V (chaos), with BLOSUM62-based TCRdist applied between CDR3 peptides within each V-J. Welch's t-statistics and random forest reduced around 520 V-J features to 13, which were used in a naive Bayes classifier (R e1071). The public reads were reanalyzed by TCRdb: fastp trimming at Q25, MiXCR alignment, in-frame beta chains only. Duplicate CDR3 protein sequences are folded into a single record with the most common DNA and genes. TCRdb's processing, not the study's, gives the V and J calls here. The sample includes fewer than 700,000 distinct CDR3 sequences, with roughly 15% observed a single time. Roughly 15% of the sample goes to the ten largest clones.

Ophthalmopathy patients had moderately to severely active disease, Clinical Activity Score of at least 3, NOSPECS grade of at least 4, and duration under 3 months. Exclusion was applied to patients with uncontrolled infections, other autoimmune diseases, pregnancy or lactation. Clinical symptoms, serum thyroxine and TRAb, thyroid ultrasound, and orbital computed tomography formed the basis for the diagnoses. PBMCs were isolated from about 9.2 ml of fresh peripheral blood by Ficoll-Paque density gradient centrifugation. Total RNA was extracted using Trizol reagent, and RNA quality was assessed on an Agilent 2100 Bioanalyzer. This clonotype was observed at least ten times. Its antigen is not yet known. Per-nucleotide qualities are absent, and no much larger clonotype sits a single base away.

The sequenced material came from blood. In this chain, TRBV28 is recombined with TRBJ2-3; 7 central bases correspond to TRBD2. This clonotype was obtained from a woman aged 18-30 years with Graves' ophthalmopathy. The CDR3 reads as follows: CASSLSGRTQYF. The DNA sequence follows: TGTGCCAGCAGCCTTAGCGGGCGCACGCAGTATTTT. Outside the CDR3, residues come from the reference TRBV28 and TRBJ2-3 proteins, so the full variable domain is: DVKVTQSSRYLVKRTGEKVFLECVQDMDHENMFWYRQDPGLGLRLIYFSYDVKMKEKGDIPEGYSVSREKKERFSLILESASTNQTSMYLCASSLSGRTQYFGPGTRLTVL.